One and the same sample provided the 10 T cell receptor beta chains below, sequenced in a study of blood T cell repertoires in COVID-19 (dated by TCRdb to about 2020). To prepare the library, the immunoSEQ multiplex PCR assay was applied. The table comes from immuneACCESS by way of TCRdb, which keeps in-frame sequences with V and J called. Part of the clones is missing from these tables; in studies checked, under half for an unresolved V gene and the rest for unknown reasons. This sample is represented by about 88,000 clones; about 88% of them were singletons. 2.5% to 3.5% of the sample is in the top ten clones. Material: peripheral blood. The source is a woman of 80 years or more with acute or convalescent COVID-19.

The gene calls are TRBV7-9 and TRBJ1-4; D ambiguous. With 0 bases removed from V and 4 bases from J, the gap between germline ends came to 6 bases. Germline CDR1 SEHNR, CDR2 FQNEAQ (reference sequence). The CDR3 loop spans 14 amino acids. CDR3 in DNA: TGTGCCAGCAGCTTAGCGCAGATTAATGAAAAACTGTTTTTT. Its translation: CASSLAQINEKLFF. Combining the CDR3 with reference TRBV7-9 and TRBJ1-4 gives the whole variable domain DTGVSQNPRHKITKRGQNVTFRCDPISEHNRLYWYRQTLGQGPEFLTYFQNEAQLEKSRLLSDRFSAERPKGSFSTLEIQRTEQGDSAMYLCASSLAQINEKLFFGSGTQLSVL.

The chain recombines TRBV5-4 with TRBJ2-2; 7 bases match TRBD1. There are 14 residues in the CDR3. V lost 4 bases and J lost 3; bases outside the gene matches: 3. The germline gives CDR1 SGHNT, CDR2 YYREEE (reference sequence). The chain's CDR3 is CASSRGQDTGELFF. In DNA form, the CDR3 reads TGTGCCAGCAGCAGGGGGCAGGACACCGGGGAGCTGTTTTTT.

The chain recombines TRBV19 with TRBJ1-5; 7 bases fit TRBD1. Germline CDR1 is LNHDA and CDR2 is SQIVND (reference sequence). This CDR3 contains 16 residues. After removal of 7 bases from V and 0 bases from J, the junction contained 9 bases not matched to a gene. The CDR3 spells CASKEGQHDSNQPQHF. For the CDR3, the DNA is TGTGCCAGTAAGGAGGGACAGCATGATAGCAATCAGCCCCAGCATTTT. The whole variable domain, remainder taken from reference TRBV19 and TRBJ1-5, is DGGITQSPKYLFRKEGQNVTLSCEQNLNHDAMYWYRQDPGQGLRLIYYSQIVNDFQKGDIAEGYSVSREKKESFPLTVTSAQKNPTAFYLCASKEGQHDSNQPQHFGDGTRLSIL.

The rearrangement links TRBV3-1 (or the pseudogene TRBV3-2) to TRBJ2-3, with 7 bases lining up with TRBD1. J was trimmed by 0 bases and V by 5 bases; bases with no gene match: 5. Germline V lookup: CDR1 LGHDT, CDR2 YNNKEL (reference sequence). There are 15 residues in the CDR3. CDR3 in amino acids: CASSRTGSSTDTQYF. CDR3 nucleotide sequence: TGTGCCAGCAGCAGGACAGGCTCTAGCACAGATACGCAGTATTTT.

This rearrangement joins TRBV5-1 to TRBJ1-5; D perhaps matches TRBD1 (6 bases). Germline V gene data show CDR1 as SGHRS and CDR2 as YFSETQ. Trimming removed 4 bases at V and 3 bases at J, with 14 bases between. The length of the CDR3 is 15 residues. The CDR3 DNA sequence: TGCGCCAGCAGCATGACAGGTTCCCTCAATCAGCCCCAGCATTTT. Translated: CASSMTGSLNQPQHF. The entire variable domain, with the rest obtained from reference TRBV5-1 and TRBJ1-5, is as follows: KAGVTQTPRYLIKTRGQQVTLSCSPISGHRSVSWYQQTPGQGLQFLFEYFSETQRNKGNFPGRFSGRQFSNSRSEMNVSTLELGDSALYLCASSMTGSLNQPQHFGDGTRLSIL.

The V and J genes are TRBV19 and TRBJ1-6; 9 bases are shared with TRBD1. Germline CDR1 reads LNHDA; CDR2 reads SQIVND (reference sequence). Unmatched junction bases numbered 7, after V lost 3 bases and J lost 13 bases. The CDR3 has 14 residues. The CDR3 here is CASSMGQGRRPLHF. The CDR3 coding sequence is TGTGCCAGTAGTATGGGACAGGGTCGTAGGCCCCTCCACTTT.

The genes are TRBV11-3 and TRBJ2-4, with a possible D match to TRBD2 (6 bases). The CDR3 runs 17 residues. The germline V and J ends were trimmed by 0 bases and 1 base, with 13 bases remaining between them. Germline CDR1 reads SGHNT; CDR2 reads YENEEA. The CDR3: CASSLDGRGWAKNIQYF. The CDR3 DNA sequence: TGTGCCAGCAGCTTAGATGGTCGGGGGTGGGCCAAAAACATTCAGTACTTC.

The CDR3 spells CAISETGTGGTTNYGYTF. DNA for the CDR3: TGTGCCATCAGTGAAACCGGGACAGGGGGAACTACTAACTATGGCTACACCTTC. V usage is TRBV10-3 and J usage is TRBJ1-2; TRBD1 matches at 11 bases. The length of the CDR3 is 18 residues. Germline loops: CDR1 ENHRY, CDR2 SYGVKD. V was clipped by 3 bases and J by 0 bases; unmatched bases: 9.

The chain uses TRBV5-6 and TRBJ1-2, with D tentatively TRBD1 (6 bases). The CDR3 is 15 amino acids. CDR1 and CDR2 (germline): SGHDT, YYEEEE. Trimming pared 4 bases from V and 1 base from J, leaving 14 bases between. The CDR3 is CASSPDRKINYGYTF. DNA of the CDR3: TGTGCCAGCAGCCCGGACAGAAAGATTAACTATGGCTACACCTTC. Full variable domain (rest looked up from reference TRBV5-6 and TRBJ1-2): DAGVTQSPTHLIKTRGQQVTLRCSPKSGHDTVSWYQQALGQGPQFIFQYYEEEERQRGNFPDRFSGHQFPNYSSELNVNALLLGDSALYLCASSPDRKINYGYTFGSGTRLTVV.

This clone came up a few times. The chain joins TRBV29-1 to TRBJ2-3; the D gene is possibly TRBD1 (5 bases). The CDR3 is 12 residues long. Germline CDR1 is SQVTM and CDR2 is ANQGSEA. Trimming cost V 7 bases and J 1 base, with 9 bases left between them. This CDR3 is CSALTGTDTQYF. The CDR3 region has the DNA TGCAGCGCCTTGACAGGCACAGATACGCAGTATTTT.